The rows below give T cell receptor beta chains drawn from one sample of a study of T cells in localized non-small cell lung cancer. The table came from immunoSEQ multiplex PCR; TCRdb's copy has only in-frame clones and leaves some out. The data contain 35,000 to 50,000 clones, about 85% of them singletons. The sample consisted of PBMCs, taken before any cancer treatment. The receptors were sampled from a woman aged 35-70 years with stage II squamous cell lung carcinoma. Both conserved end residues are part of each CDR3. The D gene is left open where the match is weak. Clone size is stated in some rows and not others, as once, few, many or a class when expanded.

D: TRBD1
size: few
V: TRBV28
J: TRBJ2-3
CDR3: CASSSAGQETDTQYF
DNA: TGTGCCAGCAGTTCCGCGGGACAGGAGACAGATACGCAGTATTTT

D: -
size: -
V: TRBV6-5
J: TRBJ1-6
CDR3: CASSSDNSPLHF
DNA: TGTGCCAGCAGTTCCGATAATTCACCCCTCCACTTT

D: TRBD1
size: -
V: TRBV28
J: TRBJ1-2
CDR3: CASSLGGTGHGYTF
DNA: TGTGCCAGCAGTTTGGGGGGGACAGGCCATGGCTACACCTTC

D: -
size: -
V: TRBV27
J: TRBJ2-2
CDR3: CASKRNTGELFF
DNA: TGTGCCAGCAAAAGGAACACCGGGGAGCTGTTTTTT

D: -
size: -
V: TRBV6-6
J: TRBJ1-2
CDR3: CASTAGDYGYTF
DNA: TGTGCCAGCACCGCAGGGGACTATGGCTACACCTTC

D: -
size: few
V: TRBV12-2
J: TRBJ2-1
CDR3: CASRSRGVRGQEFF
DNA: TGTGCAAGTCGCTCAAGAGGGGTTAGGGGACAGGAGTTCTTC

D: TRBD1
size: -
V: TRBV6-5
J: TRBJ2-7
CDR3: CASRGTATSYEQYF
DNA: TGTGCCAGCAGGGGGACAGCCACCTCCTACGAGCAGTACTTC

D: -
size: -
V: TRBV4-2
J: TRBJ1-5
CDR3: CASSQDRFRVQQPQHF
DNA: TGTGCCAGCAGCCAAGATAGGTTCAGGGTTCAGCAGCCCCAGCATTTT

D: -
size: once
V: TRBV5-4
J: TRBJ1-1
CDR3: CASSFGNTEAFF
DNA: TGTGCCAGCAGCTTCGGGAACACTGAAGCTTTCTTT

D: TRBD1
size: -
V: TRBV29-1
J: TRBJ1-1
CDR3: CSVHYGGRGLTEAFF
DNA: TGCAGCGTTCATTACGGGGGCAGGGGGCTCACTGAAGCTTTCTTT

D: -
size: once
V: TRBV23-1
J: TRBJ1-3
CDR3: CASADGGVAGNTIYF
DNA: TGCGCCAGCGCTGACGGGGGAGTTGCTGGAAACACCATATATTTT